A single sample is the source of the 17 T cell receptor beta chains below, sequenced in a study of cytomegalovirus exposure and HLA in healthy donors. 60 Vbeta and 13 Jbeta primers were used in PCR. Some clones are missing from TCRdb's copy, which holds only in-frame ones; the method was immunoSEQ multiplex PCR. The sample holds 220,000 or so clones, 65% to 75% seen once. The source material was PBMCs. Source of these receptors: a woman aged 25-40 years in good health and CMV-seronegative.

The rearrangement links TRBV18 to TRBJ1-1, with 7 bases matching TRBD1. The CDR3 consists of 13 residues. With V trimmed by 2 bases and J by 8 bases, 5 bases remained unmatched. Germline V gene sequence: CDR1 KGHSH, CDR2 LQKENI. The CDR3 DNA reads TGTGCCAGCTCACCAGGCGCGACAGGGGAAGCTTTCTTT. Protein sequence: CASSPGATGEAFF.

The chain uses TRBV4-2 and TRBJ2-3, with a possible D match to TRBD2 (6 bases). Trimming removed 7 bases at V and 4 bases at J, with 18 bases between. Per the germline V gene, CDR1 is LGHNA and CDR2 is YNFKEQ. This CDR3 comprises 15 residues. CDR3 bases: TGTGCCAGCACCCCTCTCGCGGGAAACGCAGATACGCAGTATTTT. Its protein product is CASTPLAGNADTQYF.

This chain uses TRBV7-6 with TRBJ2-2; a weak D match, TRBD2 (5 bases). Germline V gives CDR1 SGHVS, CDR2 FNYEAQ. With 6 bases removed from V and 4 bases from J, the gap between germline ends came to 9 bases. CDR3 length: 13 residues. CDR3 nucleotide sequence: TGTGCCAGCAGTGGAGGAAGCACCGGGGAGCTGTTTTTT. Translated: CASSGGSTGELFF.

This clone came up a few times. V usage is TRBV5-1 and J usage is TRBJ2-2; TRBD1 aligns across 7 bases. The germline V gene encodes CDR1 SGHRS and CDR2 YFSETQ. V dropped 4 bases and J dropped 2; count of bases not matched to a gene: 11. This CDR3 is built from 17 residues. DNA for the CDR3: TGCGCCAGCAGCCTAGGACAGGACTTATCAAACACCGGGGAGCTGTTTTTT. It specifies CASSLGQDLSNTGELFF.

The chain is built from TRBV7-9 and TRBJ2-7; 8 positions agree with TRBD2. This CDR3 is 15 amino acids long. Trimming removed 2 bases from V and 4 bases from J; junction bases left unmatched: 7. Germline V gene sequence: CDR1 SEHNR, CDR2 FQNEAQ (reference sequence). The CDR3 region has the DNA TGTGCCAGCAGCTTACTGGCGGGGGGCCGTTACGAGCAGTACTTC. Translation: CASSLLAGGRYEQYF. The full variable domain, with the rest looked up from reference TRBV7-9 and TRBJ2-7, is DTGVSQNPRHKITKRGQNVTFRCDPISEHNRLYWYRQTLGQGPEFLTYFQNEAQLEKSRLLSDRFSAERPKGSFSTLEIQRTEQGDSAMYLCASSLLAGGRYEQYFGPGTRLTVT.

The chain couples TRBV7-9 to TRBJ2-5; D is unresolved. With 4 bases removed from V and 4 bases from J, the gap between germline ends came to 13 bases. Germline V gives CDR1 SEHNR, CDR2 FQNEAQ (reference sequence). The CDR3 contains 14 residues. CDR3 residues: CASSSEPKRETQYF. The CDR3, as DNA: TGTGCCAGCAGCTCGGAGCCTAAAAGAGAGACCCAGTACTTC.

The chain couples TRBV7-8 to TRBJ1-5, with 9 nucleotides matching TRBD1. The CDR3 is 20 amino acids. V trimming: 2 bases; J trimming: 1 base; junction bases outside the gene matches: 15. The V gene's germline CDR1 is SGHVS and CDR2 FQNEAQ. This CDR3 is CASSLRWIGTGNNSNQPQHF. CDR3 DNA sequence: TGTGCCAGCAGCTTAAGGTGGATAGGGACAGGGAATAACAGCAATCAGCCCCAGCATTTT.

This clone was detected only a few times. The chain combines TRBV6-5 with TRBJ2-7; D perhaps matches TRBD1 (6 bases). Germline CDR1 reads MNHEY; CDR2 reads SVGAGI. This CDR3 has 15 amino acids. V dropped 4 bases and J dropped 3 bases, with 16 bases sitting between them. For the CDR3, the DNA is TGTGCCAGCAGTTTCACACAGGGTGGGAACTACGAGCAGTACTTC. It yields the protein CASSFTQGGNYEQYF.

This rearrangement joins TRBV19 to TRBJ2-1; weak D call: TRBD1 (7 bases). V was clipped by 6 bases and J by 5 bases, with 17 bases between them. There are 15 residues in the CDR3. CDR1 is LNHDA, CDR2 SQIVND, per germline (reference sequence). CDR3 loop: CASRLRQGLNNEQFF. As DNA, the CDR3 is TGTGCCAGTAGGCTAAGACAGGGACTTAACAATGAGCAGTTCTTC.

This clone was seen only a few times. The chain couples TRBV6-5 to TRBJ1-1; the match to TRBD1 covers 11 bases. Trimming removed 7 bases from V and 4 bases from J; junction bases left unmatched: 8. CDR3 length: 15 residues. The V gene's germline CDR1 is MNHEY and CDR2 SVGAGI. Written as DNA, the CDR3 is TGTGCCAGCAAGACAGGGACAGGGGGTGCCACTGAAGCTTTCTTT. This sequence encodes CASKTGTGGATEAFF.

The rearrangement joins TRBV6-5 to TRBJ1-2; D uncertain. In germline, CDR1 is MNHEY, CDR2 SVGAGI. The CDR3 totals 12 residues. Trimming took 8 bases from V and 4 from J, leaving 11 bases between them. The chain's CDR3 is CASGQEPYGYTF. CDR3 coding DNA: TGTGCCAGCGGGCAGGAACCCTATGGCTACACCTTC.

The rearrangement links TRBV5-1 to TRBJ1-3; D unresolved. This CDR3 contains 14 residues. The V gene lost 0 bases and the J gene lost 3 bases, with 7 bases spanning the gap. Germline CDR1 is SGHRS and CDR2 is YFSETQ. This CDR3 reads CASSLESVGNTIYF. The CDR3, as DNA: TGCGCCAGCAGCTTGGAATCTGTTGGAAACACCATATATTTT.

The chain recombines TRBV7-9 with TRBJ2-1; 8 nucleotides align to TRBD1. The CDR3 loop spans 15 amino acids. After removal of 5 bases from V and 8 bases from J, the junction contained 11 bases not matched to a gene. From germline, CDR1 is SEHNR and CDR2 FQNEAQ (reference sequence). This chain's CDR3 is CASSPTGQVLYEQFF. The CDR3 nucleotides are TGTGCCAGCAGCCCCACGGGACAGGTCCTTTATGAGCAGTTCTTC. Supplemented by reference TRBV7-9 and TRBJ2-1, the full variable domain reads DTGVSQNPRHKITKRGQNVTFRCDPISEHNRLYWYRQTLGQGPEFLTYFQNEAQLEKSRLLSDRFSAERPKGSFSTLEIQRTEQGDSAMYLCASSPTGQVLYEQFFGPGTRLTVL.

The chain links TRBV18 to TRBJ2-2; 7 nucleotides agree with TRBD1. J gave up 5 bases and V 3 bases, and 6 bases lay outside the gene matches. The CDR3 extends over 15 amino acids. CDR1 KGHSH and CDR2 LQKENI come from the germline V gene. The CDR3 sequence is CASSPREQGTGELFF. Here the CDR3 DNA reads TGTGCCAGCTCACCGCGAGAACAGGGGACCGGGGAGCTGTTTTTT.

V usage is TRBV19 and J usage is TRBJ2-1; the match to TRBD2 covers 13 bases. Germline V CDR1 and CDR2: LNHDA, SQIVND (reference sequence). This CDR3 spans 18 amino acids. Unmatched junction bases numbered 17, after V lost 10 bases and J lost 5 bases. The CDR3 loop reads CATSLRSRTSGSHNEQFF. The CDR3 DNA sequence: TGTGCCACTAGCCTTCGATCGAGGACTAGCGGGAGCCACAATGAGCAGTTCTTC.

The CDR3 region is CAGARAGLFTDTQYF. In DNA, the CDR3 is TGTGCCGGGGCGCGAGCGGGACTCTTCACAGATACGCAGTATTTT. The chain joins TRBV6-5 to TRBJ2-3; 7 bases match TRBD2. The germline gives CDR1 MNHEY, CDR2 SVGAGI. CDR3 length: 15 amino acids. V shed 11 bases and J 2 bases; nucleotides not matched to a gene: 13.

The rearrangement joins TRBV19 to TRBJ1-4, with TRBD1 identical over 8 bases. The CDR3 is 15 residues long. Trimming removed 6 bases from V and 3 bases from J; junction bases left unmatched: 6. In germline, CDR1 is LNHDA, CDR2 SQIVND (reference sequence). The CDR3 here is CASSSYRGANEKLFF. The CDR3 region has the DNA TGTGCCAGTAGCTCCTACAGGGGGGCTAATGAAAAACTGTTTTTT.